The sequence of this T cell receptor beta chain was determined in a study of early T cells in non-severe SARS-CoV-2 infection. Each CDR3 protein gets one entry after TCRdb re-called the 5' RACE reads with MiXCR. The sample comprises about 49,000 distinct CDR3 sequences, roughly 12% of which are singletons, and 8.5% to 10% rests with the top ten. Per the germline V gene, CDR1 is MDHEN and CDR2 is SYDVKM. V gave up 8 bases and J gave up 3 bases; unmatched junction bases: 7. CDR3 length: 15 residues. The TCR comes from an adult who was a healthcare worker with PCR-confirmed SARS-CoV-2 infection or an uninfected control (not recorded which). This chain links TRBV28 with TRBJ2-3; 11 positions match TRBD1. Material: whole blood. For the CDR3, the DNA is TGTGCCAGCCCTCCCGGGACAGGGGGGACAGATACGCAGTATTTT. Its translation: CASPPGTGGTDTQYF.